This record covers a single TCR beta chain. Original processing notes: Nucleated cell number was recorded as an estimate derived from reference gene primer amplification. Generated by immunoSEQ multiplex PCR, the TCRdb table keeps only in-frame clones and is missing some. Clonal size and the V and J genes are those of that table, whereas D and trimming came from the DNA. The table includes 250,000 to 300,000 clones, more than 70% detected once. These data originate in a study of blood T cell repertoires in COVID-19. There are 13 residues in the CDR3. The V end was cut by 5 bases, the J end by 5 bases, with 15 bases between. Germline CDR1 reads GTSNPN; CDR2 reads SVGIG (reference sequence).

The chain combines TRBV30 with TRBJ2-5; a weak D match, TRBD1 (6 bases). The clonotype was recovered from a young woman with COVID-19, enrolled during active disease. The source material was peripheral blood. In DNA, the CDR3 is TGTGCCTGGGCCCGGGACACCCAGGAGACCCAGTACTTC. Its protein product is CAWARDTQETQYF.